This T cell receptor (beta chain) derives from a study of OX40 agonist ivuxolimab in advanced cancers. Study in general: From roughly 20 to 85 years was the age range, with a mean of about 56 years, and roughly 80% were male.

Sequencing used immunoSEQ multiplex PCR; TCRdb keeps in-frame clones, though not all of them. The data show roughly 60,000 clones, more than 75% seen once. The CDR3 is 16 amino acids. Trimming took 7 bases from V and 5 from J, leaving 21 bases between them. Germline assignment: CDR1 MNHEY and CDR2 SMNVEV (reference sequence). General study points: Partial responders dosed at 0.1-3.0 mg/kg displayed clonal expansion ranking among the lowest. Doses of 0.1 to 3.0 mg/kg were accompanied by clonal expansion of CD4+ and CD8+ blood T cells by week 6. Also present in some nonresponders was a low level of normalized T-cell clonal expansion.

In the case of this clone: The antigen remains undetermined.

Material: CD4+ or CD8+ T cells sorted from blood, obtained in a trial of the OX40 agonist ivuxolimab. J is TRBJ1-5 and V is TRBV27; D perhaps matches TRBD1 (5 bases). The clonotype was recovered from an adult with an advanced solid tumor such as melanoma, head and neck, liver or kidney cancer. In nucleotides, the CDR3 is TGTGCCAGCATGGGCGGAGGGGCATCGTTTCATCAGCCCCAGCATTTT. It specifies CASMGGGASFHQPQHF.